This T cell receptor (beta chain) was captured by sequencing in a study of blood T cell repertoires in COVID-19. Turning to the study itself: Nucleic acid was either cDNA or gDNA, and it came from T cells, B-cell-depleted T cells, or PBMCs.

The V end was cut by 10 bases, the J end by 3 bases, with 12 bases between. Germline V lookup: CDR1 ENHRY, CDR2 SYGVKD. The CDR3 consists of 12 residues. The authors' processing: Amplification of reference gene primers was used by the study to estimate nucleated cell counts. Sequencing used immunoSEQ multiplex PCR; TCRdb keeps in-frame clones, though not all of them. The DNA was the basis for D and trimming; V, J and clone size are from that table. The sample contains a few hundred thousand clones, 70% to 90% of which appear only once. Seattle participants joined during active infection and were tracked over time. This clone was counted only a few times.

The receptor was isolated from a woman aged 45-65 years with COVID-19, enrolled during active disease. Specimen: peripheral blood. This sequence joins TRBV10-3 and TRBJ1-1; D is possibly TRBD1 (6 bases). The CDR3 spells CATGEQDTEAFF. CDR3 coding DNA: TGTGCCACAGGGGAGCAGGACACTGAAGCTTTCTTT.